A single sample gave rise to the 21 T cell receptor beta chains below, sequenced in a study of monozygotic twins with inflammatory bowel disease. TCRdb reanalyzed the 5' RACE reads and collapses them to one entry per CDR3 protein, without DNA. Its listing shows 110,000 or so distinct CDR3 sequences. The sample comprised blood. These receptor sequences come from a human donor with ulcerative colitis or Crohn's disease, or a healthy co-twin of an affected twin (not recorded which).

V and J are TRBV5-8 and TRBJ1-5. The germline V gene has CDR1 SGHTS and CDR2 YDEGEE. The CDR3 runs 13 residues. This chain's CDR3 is CASSPRLDGPQHF. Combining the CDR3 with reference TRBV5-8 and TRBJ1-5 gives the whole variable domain EAGVTQSPTHLIKTRGQQATLRCSPISGHTSVYWYQQALGLGLQFLLWYDEGEERNRGNFPPRFSGRQFPNYSSELNVNALELEDSALYLCASSPRLDGPQHFGDGTRLSIL.

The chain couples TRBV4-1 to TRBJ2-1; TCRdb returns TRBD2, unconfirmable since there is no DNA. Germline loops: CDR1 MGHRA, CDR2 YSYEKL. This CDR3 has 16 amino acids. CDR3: CASSQGAASGSYEQFF.

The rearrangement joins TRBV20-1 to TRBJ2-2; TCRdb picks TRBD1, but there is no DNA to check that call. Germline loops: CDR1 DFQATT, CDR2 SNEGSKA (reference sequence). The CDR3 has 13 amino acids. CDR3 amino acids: CRPGQGADGELFF.

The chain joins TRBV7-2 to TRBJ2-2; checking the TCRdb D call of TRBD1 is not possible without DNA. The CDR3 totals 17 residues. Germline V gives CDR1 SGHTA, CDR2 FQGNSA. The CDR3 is CASSPKGDLLKAGELFF.

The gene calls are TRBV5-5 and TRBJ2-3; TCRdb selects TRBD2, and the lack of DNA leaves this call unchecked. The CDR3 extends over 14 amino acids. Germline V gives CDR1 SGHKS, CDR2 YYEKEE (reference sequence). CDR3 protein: CASSPDYPTDTQYF.

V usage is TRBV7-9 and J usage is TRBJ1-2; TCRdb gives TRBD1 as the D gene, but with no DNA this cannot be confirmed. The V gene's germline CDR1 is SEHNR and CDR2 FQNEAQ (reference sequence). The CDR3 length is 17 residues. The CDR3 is CASSLGQGTTEGVGYTF.

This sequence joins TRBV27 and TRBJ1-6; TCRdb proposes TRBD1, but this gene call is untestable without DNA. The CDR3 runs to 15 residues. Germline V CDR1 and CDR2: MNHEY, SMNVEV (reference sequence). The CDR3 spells CASSSPGRSNSPLHF.

The CDR3 reads CASSLASSTDTQYF. The genes are TRBV27 and TRBJ2-3. Germline V lookup: CDR1 MNHEY, CDR2 SMNVEV (reference sequence). CDR3 length: 14 amino acids.

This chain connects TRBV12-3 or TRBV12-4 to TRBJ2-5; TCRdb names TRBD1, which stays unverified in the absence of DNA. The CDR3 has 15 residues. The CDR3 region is CASSFASGGGEDQYF.

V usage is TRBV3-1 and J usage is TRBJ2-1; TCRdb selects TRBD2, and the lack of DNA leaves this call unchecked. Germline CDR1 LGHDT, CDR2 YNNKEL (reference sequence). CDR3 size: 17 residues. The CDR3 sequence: CASSPITGLFSYNEQFF.

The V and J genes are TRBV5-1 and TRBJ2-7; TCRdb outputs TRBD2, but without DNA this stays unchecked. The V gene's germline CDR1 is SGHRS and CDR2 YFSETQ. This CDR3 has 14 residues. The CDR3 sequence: CASSWTSDGDEQYF.

The CDR3 loop is CASSVGQGAEKLFF. The rearrangement joins TRBV7-9 to TRBJ1-4; TCRdb proposes TRBD1, but this gene call is untestable without DNA. CDR1 is SEHNR, CDR2 FQNEAQ, per germline (reference sequence). This CDR3 spans 14 amino acids.

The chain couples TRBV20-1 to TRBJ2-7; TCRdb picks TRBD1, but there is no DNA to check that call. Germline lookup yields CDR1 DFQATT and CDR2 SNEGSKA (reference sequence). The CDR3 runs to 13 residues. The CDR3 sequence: CSAEPGFSDEQYF.

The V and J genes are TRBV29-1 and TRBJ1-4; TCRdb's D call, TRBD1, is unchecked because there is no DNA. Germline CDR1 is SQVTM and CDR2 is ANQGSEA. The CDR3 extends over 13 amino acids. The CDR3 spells CSARDQADEKLFF.

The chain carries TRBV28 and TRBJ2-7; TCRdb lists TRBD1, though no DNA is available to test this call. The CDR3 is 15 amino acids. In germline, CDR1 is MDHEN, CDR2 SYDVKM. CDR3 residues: CASSLGQGLTYEQYF.

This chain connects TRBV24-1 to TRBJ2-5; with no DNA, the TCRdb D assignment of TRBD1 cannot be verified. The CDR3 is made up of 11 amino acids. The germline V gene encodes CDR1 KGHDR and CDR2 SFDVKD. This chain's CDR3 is CATGQGETQYF.

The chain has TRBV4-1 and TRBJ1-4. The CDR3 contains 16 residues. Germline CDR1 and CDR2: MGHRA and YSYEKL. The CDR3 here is CASSQVGYGSNEKLFF.

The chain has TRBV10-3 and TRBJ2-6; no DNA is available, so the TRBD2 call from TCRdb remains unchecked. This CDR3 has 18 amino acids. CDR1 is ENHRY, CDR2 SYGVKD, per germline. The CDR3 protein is CAISESFSGRSGANVLTF.

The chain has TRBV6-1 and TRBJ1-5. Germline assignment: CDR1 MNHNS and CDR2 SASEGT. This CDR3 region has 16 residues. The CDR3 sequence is CASSEGRYYSNQPQHF.

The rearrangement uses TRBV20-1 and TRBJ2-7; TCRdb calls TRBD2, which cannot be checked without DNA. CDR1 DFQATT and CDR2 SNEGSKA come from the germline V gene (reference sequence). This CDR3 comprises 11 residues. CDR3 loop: CSARTNYEQYF.

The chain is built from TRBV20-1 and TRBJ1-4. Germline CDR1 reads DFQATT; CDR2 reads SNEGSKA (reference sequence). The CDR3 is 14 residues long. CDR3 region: CSAREGSTNEKLFF.